Presented here are 23 T cell receptor beta chains from one specimen sequenced in a study of T-cell memory formation after mild COVID-19. From the 5' RACE reads, TCRdb called clonotypes with MiXCR, one entry per CDR3 protein. In the table there are 350,000 to 450,000 distinct CDR3 sequences, about 19% of which are singletons. The material sequenced was PBMCs or a T cell subset sorted from them (not recorded which). The receptor source for this set is an adult woman who had mild COVID-19 (a few samples of this study predate the infection). Cell type and time point are not known.

This clonotype was seen more than once but under ten times. The J gene is TRBJ1-1, the V gene TRBV27; D not resolved. The CDR3 is made up of 15 amino acids. V was trimmed by 2 bases and J by 0 bases, leaving 10 bases between them. Germline V gene data show CDR1 as MNHEY and CDR2 as SMNVEV (reference sequence). This chain's CDR3 is CASSLNPALNTEAFF. The CDR3 DNA sequence: TGTGCCAGCAGTTTAAACCCCGCTCTGAACACTGAAGCTTTCTTT.

This chain uses TRBV12-3 or TRBV12-4 with TRBJ1-5, with 11 bases identical to TRBD1. CDR3 size: 18 residues. J was trimmed by 4 bases and V by 1 base; bases with no gene match: 9. The CDR3 sequence: CASSLVGTGGLWNQPQHF. In nucleotides, the CDR3 is TGTGCCAGCAGTTTAGTAGGGACAGGGGGTCTATGGAATCAGCCCCAGCATTTT.

This clonotype was seen a few times. The chain couples TRBV5-1 to TRBJ2-1, with D perhaps assigned TRBD1 or TRBD2 (5 bases each). Germline V gene lookup returns CDR1 SGHRS and CDR2 YFSETQ. The CDR3 contains 15 residues. Trimming cost V 3 bases and J 0 bases, with 10 bases left between them. The CDR3 sequence: CASSSGTYSYNEQFF. As DNA, the CDR3 is TGCGCCAGCAGCTCCGGGACCTACTCCTACAATGAGCAGTTCTTC.

This clonotype was counted between two and nine times. V usage is TRBV7-2 and J usage is TRBJ2-2, with D perhaps matching TRBD1 (5 bases). The germline V and J ends were trimmed by 1 base and 0 bases, with 6 bases remaining between them. CDR3 length: 15 residues. Germline V gene data show CDR1 as SGHTA and CDR2 as FQGNSA. The CDR3 sequence: CASSLGTTNTGELFF. CDR3 bases: TGTGCCAGCAGCTTAGGGACAACGAACACCGGGGAGCTGTTTTTT.

The chain employs TRBV6-6 and TRBJ2-7; either TRBD1 or TRBD2 may supply D (5 bases each). This CDR3 has 14 residues. V was pared by 5 bases and J by 4 bases, with 15 bases between. Germline V gene sequence: CDR1 MNHNY, CDR2 SVGAGI (reference sequence). CDR3 amino acids: CASSKIGERYEQYF. DNA for the CDR3: TGTGCCAGCAGTAAAATAGGGGAGAGGTACGAGCAGTACTTC.

This clonotype came up a few times. The chain has TRBV2 and TRBJ1-1; D is unresolved. The ends were cut back, 2 bases at V and 1 base at J, with 5 bases in the middle. The germline V gene encodes CDR1 SNHLY and CDR2 FYNNEI. The CDR3 length is 13 residues. The CDR3 coding sequence is TGTGCCAGCAGTGAACGCAGGAACACTGAAGCTTTCTTT. It translates to CASSERRNTEAFF. The whole variable domain, filled in from reference TRBV2 and TRBJ1-1, reads EPEVTQTPSHQVTQMGQEVILRCVPISNHLYFYWYRQILGQKVEFLVSFYNNEISEKSEIFDDQFSVERPDGSNFTLKIRSTKLEDSAMYFCASSERRNTEAFFGQGTRLTVV.

This rearrangement joins TRBV3-1 to TRBJ1-5; 11 bases line up with TRBD1. The CDR3 runs to 16 residues. Trimming cost V 3 bases and J 2 bases; bases outside gene matches: 3. The germline CDR1 and CDR2 sequences are LGHDT and YNNKEL (reference sequence). CDR3 in DNA: TGTGCCAGCAGCCAGGGGGACAGGGGGGGCAATCAGCCCCAGCATTTT. Protein sequence: CASSQGDRGGNQPQHF.

The chain combines TRBV6-2 or TRBV6-3 with TRBJ2-7; D is unclear. This CDR3 has 15 residues. Germline CDR1 and CDR2: MNHEY and SVGEGT. Deletions cut 6 bases from V and 0 bases from J, with 15 bases between. The CDR3 DNA follows: TGTGCCAGCAGCTCGGCACGGTTCATCTCCTACGAGCAGTACTTC. This gives the protein CASSSARFISYEQYF.

CDR3 DNA sequence: TGTGCCAGCAGCTTATGGGAGCGGGAACTCACAGATACGCAGTATTTT. Translation: CASSLWERELTDTQYF. The V call is TRBV7-9, the J call TRBJ2-3, with TRBD2 matching over 7 bases. V lost 2 bases, J lost 2 bases, and 7 bases stayed unmatched. The CDR3 extends over 16 amino acids. CDR1 and CDR2 (germline): SEHNR, FQNEAQ (reference sequence).

V usage is TRBV5-1 and J usage is TRBJ2-5; 11 nucleotides match TRBD2. The CDR3 runs to 15 residues. V lost 2 bases and J lost 4; bases outside the gene matches: 4. From germline, CDR1 is SGHRS and CDR2 YFSETQ. This CDR3 is CASSFSGRAGETQYF. The CDR3 DNA sequence: TGCGCCAGCAGCTTTAGCGGGAGGGCCGGAGAGACCCAGTACTTC.

The sample holds many counts of this clonotype. J is TRBJ2-7 and V is TRBV5-5; tentatively, D is TRBD1 (6 bases). This CDR3 is 14 amino acids long. Germline values: CDR1 SGHKS, CDR2 YYEKEE (reference sequence). V lost 2 bases and J lost 0, with 9 bases in between. The CDR3 DNA sequence: TGTGCCAGCAGCTTCGACAGGACCTCCTACGAGCAGTACTTC. It encodes CASSFDRTSYEQYF.

For the CDR3, the DNA is TGTGCCAGCAGTTATCGGGCAGGGTGGTATGGCTACACCTTC. It specifies CASSYRAGWYGYTF. This chain joins TRBV6-5 and TRBJ1-2, with a tentative D call TRBD1 (5 bases). Trimming pared 3 bases from V and 5 bases from J, leaving 13 bases between. The CDR3 has 14 amino acids. CDR1 MNHEY and CDR2 SVGAGI come from the germline V gene.

This sequence joins TRBV7-6 and TRBJ2-6; 10 bases are shared with TRBD1. The germline V gene encodes CDR1 SGHVS and CDR2 FNYEAQ. This CDR3 comprises 18 residues. The V segment lost 0 bases and the J segment 0 bases; nucleotides outside the gene matches: 2. The CDR3 DNA is TGTGCCAGCAGCTTAGCGGGGACAGGGGTCTCTGGGGCCAACGTCCTGACTTTC. It yields the protein CASSLAGTGVSGANVLTF.

The rearrangement links TRBV20-1 to TRBJ2-5; TRBD2 matches 10 bases. Germline CDR1 DFQATT, CDR2 SNEGSKA (reference sequence). Trimming at V came to 7 bases and at J to 2 bases, leaving 7 bases not matched to a gene. The CDR3 sequence is 14 residues long. Here the CDR3 DNA reads TGCAGTGGGCTCAGGACTAGCGGACAAGAGACCCAGTACTTC. Amino acids: CSGLRTSGQETQYF.

The chain employs TRBV6-5 and TRBJ2-3; 7 bases agree with TRBD2. CDR1 MNHEY and CDR2 SVGAGI come from the germline V gene. J gave up 0 bases and V 4 bases, and 4 bases lay outside the gene matches. The CDR3 totals 15 residues. The chain's CDR3 is CASSWGSGSTDTQYF. The CDR3 DNA sequence: TGTGCCAGCAGTTGGGGTAGCGGGAGCACAGATACGCAGTATTTT.

This chain uses TRBV5-5 with TRBJ1-1, with 8 bases lining up with TRBD1. CDR1 and CDR2 (germline): SGHKS, YYEKEE (reference sequence). This CDR3 is built from 14 residues. The junction had 4 bases not matched to a gene; V was cut back by 2 bases and J by 4 bases. The CDR3 coding sequence is TGTGCCAGCAGCTTCGGACAGGGTATCACTGAAGCTTTCTTT. Translated: CASSFGQGITEAFF.

In its sample, this clonotype was seen a few times. The chain is built from TRBV7-2 and TRBJ2-3; weak D call: TRBD2 (5 bases). The CDR3 extends over 17 amino acids. With 4 bases removed from V and 0 bases from J, the gap between germline ends came to 17 bases. The germline gives CDR1 SGHTA, CDR2 FQGNSA. CDR3 nucleotides: TGTGCCAGCAGCTCCTCACCGACTACCACTAGCACAGATACGCAGTATTTT. Protein sequence: CASSSSPTTTSTDTQYF.

This clonotype was seen at least ten times. The chain recombines TRBV3-1 with TRBJ2-3, with D perhaps matching TRBD2 (6 bases). The CDR3 has 20 residues. Germline CDR1 and CDR2: LGHDT and YNNKEL (reference sequence). Trimming pared 0 bases from V and 1 base from J, leaving 23 bases between. The CDR3 DNA reads TGTGCCAGCAGCCAAGATCTAAGGGGACTCTCAACACTGGGCACAGATACGCAGTATTTT. As protein: CASSQDLRGLSTLGTDTQYF.

The table lists this clonotype with a few counts. The rearrangement uses TRBV20-1 and TRBJ2-1; 8 bases match TRBD2. J gave up 3 bases and V 2 bases, and 6 bases lay outside the gene matches. This CDR3 has 15 amino acids. Germline V gene data show CDR1 as DFQATT and CDR2 as SNEGSKA (reference sequence). CDR3 sequence: CSARTGGSGYNEQFF. In DNA form, the CDR3 reads TGCAGTGCTAGAACGGGAGGGAGTGGCTACAATGAGCAGTTCTTC.

The table lists this clonotype with a few counts. The chain has TRBV28 and TRBJ1-4; D possibly corresponds to TRBD1 (5 bases). Between the trimmed V and J ends, which lost 6 bases and 8 bases, there was a span of 13 bases. Germline lookup yields CDR1 MDHEN and CDR2 SYDVKM. There are 13 residues in the CDR3. In nucleotides, the CDR3 is TGTGCCAGCAGCGTCCCGGGGGAGGAAAAACTGTTTTTT. Translated: CASSVPGEEKLFF.

This clonotype was seen a few times. This chain joins TRBV24-1 and TRBJ2-5; 14 bases map to TRBD2. Germline CDR1 reads KGHDR; CDR2 reads SFDVKD. Trimming cost V 4 bases and J 1 base; bases outside gene matches: 4. The CDR3 is 17 residues long. The CDR3 DNA sequence: TGTGCCACCAGTGAAGCGACTAGCGGGGGGGCCCAAGAGACCCAGTACTTC. As protein: CATSEATSGGAQETQYF.

The chain combines TRBV5-4 with TRBJ2-1; 13 nucleotides line up with TRBD2. Unmatched junction bases numbered 6, after V lost 4 bases and J lost 8 bases. CDR1 is SGHNT, CDR2 YYREEE, per germline (reference sequence). The CDR3 spans 15 residues. CDR3 amino acids: CASSPSTSGRYEQFF. The CDR3 DNA is TGTGCCAGCAGCCCTTCGACTAGCGGGAGGTATGAGCAGTTCTTC. The full variable domain, completed using reference TRBV5-4 and TRBJ2-1, is ETGVTQSPTHLIKTRGQQVTLRCSSQSGHNTVSWYQQALGQGPQFIFQYYREEENGRGNFPPRFSGLQFPNYSSELNVNALELDDSALYLCASSPSTSGRYEQFFGPGTRLTVL.

This chain joins TRBV7-6 and TRBJ2-1; possible D gene TRBD2, 6 bases. The germline gives CDR1 SGHVS, CDR2 FNYEAQ. This CDR3 contains 15 residues. V was trimmed by 1 base and J by 2 bases, leaving 9 bases between them. CDR3 nucleotides: TGTGCCAGCAGCTTAGGACTAGTCCCCTACAATGAGCAGTTCTTC. This sequence encodes CASSLGLVPYNEQFF.